The sequence of this T cell receptor (beta chain) was determined in a study of PD-L1 blockade in urothelial cancer. At the level of the study: Dosed intravenously at 1,200 mg every 3 weeks, atezolizumab was initiated by patients at some point between 2012 and 2014. Blood was tested 3 weeks (second dose) and 6 weeks into treatment.

Time point defined: peripheral blood 6 weeks after treatment start. Patients were diagnosed with urothelial carcinoma, either locally advanced or metastatic. Pretreatment sampling and on-treatment sampling together yielded between 1 and 8 samples for each patient. The V and J ends lost 3 bases and 2 bases respectively, with 10 bases between them. The CDR3 loop spans 14 amino acids. Germline V gives CDR1 MDHEN, CDR2 SYDVKM. The method was immunoSEQ multiplex PCR; TCRdb's version includes in-frame clones alone and lacks a portion of them. The sample has 100,000 to 150,000 clones, 86% seen once. This clonotype was sampled from a man aged 50 or older with urothelial cancer. The chain carries TRBV28 and TRBJ2-5; no clear D. The sequences come from PBMCs, collected around atezolizumab (anti-PD-L1) treatment. CDR3 sequence (DNA): TGTGCCAGCAGTTTCCAGTCCGGGCAAGAGACCCAGTACTTC. Its protein product is CASSFQSGQETQYF.